The next 24 T cell receptor beta chains were all read from a single sample in a study of T cells in Graves' hyperthyroidism and ophthalmopathy. Authors of the study amplified TCR beta CDR3 regions from RNA transcripts. A first-round RT-PCR of the TCR CDR3 used the HTBI primer set. TCRdb recomputed calls from the multiplex PCR reads with MiXCR, one row per CDR3 protein. The sample holds about 840,000 distinct CDR3 sequences; roughly 40% are singletons and the top ten take 7% to 10%. The sample was blood. These TCRs come from a man aged 18 to 30 with Graves' hyperthyroidism.

Concerning this clonotype itself: This sequence may be a read error, since a much larger clone differs from it by one base. V and J are TRBV2 and TRBJ2-2, with D unresolved. Germline V gives CDR1 SNHLY, CDR2 FYNNEI. The V end was cut by 8 bases, the J end by 4 bases, with 5 bases between. The CDR3 is 11 amino acids. CDR3 region: CASGSTGELFF. The CDR3 DNA follows: TGTGCCAGCGGCTCCACCGGGGAGCTGTTTTTT.

Concerning this clonotype itself: Since a much larger clone is just one base distant, this may be a read error. The chain recombines TRBV7-9 with TRBJ2-7; D is unresolved. Germline V gives CDR1 SEHNR, CDR2 FQNEAQ (reference sequence). The CDR3 loop spans 12 amino acids. The CDR3 here is CASSLDLREQCF. The CDR3 nucleotides are TGTGCCAGCAGCTTAGACCTACGCGAGCAGTGCTTC. Drawing the rest from reference TRBV7-9 and TRBJ2-7, the complete variable domain is DTGVSQNPRHKITKRGQNVTFRCDPISEHNRLYWYRQTLGQGPEFLTYFQNEAQLEKSRLLSDRFSAERPKGSFSTLEIQRTEQGDSAMYLCASSLDLREQCFGPGTRLTVT.

The chain recombines TRBV29-1 with TRBJ1-5; 9 nucleotides agree with TRBD1. This CDR3 region has 12 residues. V dropped 7 bases and J dropped 4; count of bases not matched to a gene: 2. CDR1 is SQVTM and CDR2 is ANQGSEA in the germline V gene. This CDR3 reads CSDGQGNQPQHF. In nucleotides, the CDR3 is TGCAGCGACGGACAGGGGAATCAGCCCCAGCATTTT.

This clonotype was seen a handful of times. The chain carries TRBV20-1 and TRBJ1-6; 9 nucleotides agree with TRBD1. J gave up 6 bases and V 0 bases, and 6 bases lay outside the gene matches. Germline V CDR1 and CDR2: DFQATT, SNEGSKA (reference sequence). The CDR3 has 16 residues. This CDR3 is CSARESGQGSNSPLHF. The DNA of the CDR3 is TGCAGTGCTAGAGAAAGCGGACAGGGGAGTAATTCACCCCTCCACTTT.

This clonotype was observed many times. This sequence joins TRBV2 and TRBJ1-1; D is ambiguous. The V end was cut by 7 bases, the J end by 3 bases, with 9 bases between. The CDR3 length is 12 residues. Germline V gene data show CDR1 as SNHLY and CDR2 as FYNNEI. The CDR3 reads CASIGLDTEAFF. CDR3 bases: TGTGCCAGCATCGGGTTGGACACTGAAGCTTTCTTT.

A note on this clonotype: The CDR3 carries no conserved terminal phenylalanine or tryptophan, so it likely arises from a read error. This chain uses TRBV14 with TRBJ1-1; perhaps TRBD1 as D (6 bases). Germline-derived CDR1 and CDR2 are SGHDN and FVKESK. The CDR3 covers 16 residues. V was pared by 1 base and J by 7 bases, with 19 bases between. CDR3 nucleotides: TGTGCCAGCAGCCAAGTTATTTTGGGGACACGAGGTGAAGCTTTCCTT. The encoded protein is CASSQVILGTRGEAFL.

Note on this clonotype: With a much larger clone just one base away, this may be a read error. The chain carries TRBV4-2 and TRBJ1-4, with D uncertain. This CDR3 is 13 amino acids long. V was trimmed by 5 bases and J by 8 bases, leaving 12 bases between them. Germline V lookup: CDR1 LGHNA, CDR2 YNFKEQ. This CDR3 reads CASSSYGAEKLFF. The DNA of the CDR3 is TGTGCCAGCAGCTCCTACGGAGCCGAAAAACTGTTTTTT.

This clonotype was seen many times. The rearrangement links TRBV10-3 to TRBJ2-7; D not resolved. V was pared by 7 bases and J by 6 bases, with 13 bases between. Germline values: CDR1 ENHRY, CDR2 SYGVKD. The CDR3 has 12 amino acids. The CDR3, as DNA: TGTGCCATCACAAGGGATTATGGCGAGCAGTACTTC. Its protein product is CAITRDYGEQYF.

About this clonotype: The junction shows a germline mismatch at one end, possibly a read error. The CDR3 region is CASSLSRQGTQYF. As DNA, the CDR3 is TGTGCCAGCAGCTTATCCAGGCAAGGGACCCAGTACTTC. The chain links TRBV7-6 to TRBJ2-5; D remains unclear. The CDR3 runs to 13 residues. CDR1 and CDR2 from the germline V gene are SGHVS and FNYEAQ.

The chain carries TRBV5-6 and TRBJ1-1; TRBD1 might be the D (6 bases). V was pared by 7 bases and J by 4 bases, with 14 bases between. Germline V gene lookup returns CDR1 SGHDT and CDR2 YYEEEE. CDR3 length: 13 amino acids. The chain's CDR3 is CASLRGGGTEAFF. The CDR3 DNA reads as TGTGCCAGCTTAAGGGGAGGGGGCACTGAAGCTTTCTTT.

V usage is TRBV5-1 and J usage is TRBJ1-1, with D perhaps TRBD1 (5 bases). V was shortened by 0 bases and J by 3 bases, with 12 bases between the two germline ends. Germline V gives CDR1 SGHRS, CDR2 YFSETQ. The CDR3 runs to 15 residues. The chain's CDR3 is CASSLVRAGYTEAFF. Here the CDR3 DNA reads TGCGCCAGCAGCTTGGTCAGGGCGGGATACACTGAAGCTTTCTTT.

This clonotype was detected ten times or more. This sequence joins TRBV29-1 and TRBJ2-7; D is undetermined. The CDR3 has 13 residues. Trimming took 5 bases from V and 3 from J, leaving 14 bases between them. Germline V gives CDR1 SQVTM, CDR2 ANQGSEA. CDR3 coding DNA: TGCAGCGTTATCACCCGTGGCCTCTACGAGCAGTACTTC. It encodes CSVITRGLYEQYF.

This clonotype was seen a handful of times. The gene calls are TRBV11-1 and TRBJ2-5; 8 bases fit TRBD2. Trimming took 8 bases from V and 5 from J; bases not matched to a gene: 10. The CDR3 spans 14 residues. CDR1 is SGHAT, CDR2 FQDESV, per germline (reference sequence). In nucleotides, the CDR3 is TGTGCCAGCGAGAACGGGGGGGGTGGTGAGACCCAGTACTTC. The encoded protein is CASENGGGGETQYF.

The chain uses TRBV20-1 and TRBJ1-5; D perhaps matches TRBD1 (6 bases). The CDR3 sequence is 16 residues long. The germline CDR1 and CDR2 sequences are DFQATT and SNEGSKA (reference sequence). V was cut by 0 bases and J by 5 bases, with 17 bases left in between. The CDR3 sequence: CSARDGSGAGDQPQHF. In nucleotides, the CDR3 is TGCAGTGCTAGAGATGGCTCAGGGGCGGGAGATCAGCCCCAGCATTTT.

This clonotype showed up many times. This chain links TRBV29-1 with TRBJ1-2; unclear D gene. Trimming removed 6 bases at V and 7 bases at J, with 15 bases between. The CDR3 covers 12 residues. The germline V gene has CDR1 SQVTM and CDR2 ANQGSEA. The CDR3 loop is CSVAAGLSGYTF. CDR3 DNA: TGCAGCGTGGCCGCGGGGTTGAGTGGCTACACCTTC.

The sample holds a few counts of this clonotype. This chain uses TRBV5-6 with TRBJ1-5; D is ambiguous. The V end lost 2 bases, the J end lost 3 bases, and 9 bases lay between the germline ends. The CDR3 is made up of 14 amino acids. Germline CDR1 reads SGHDT; CDR2 reads YYEEEE. Written as DNA, the CDR3 is TGTGCCAGCAGCTTTCAGGTCTCCAATCAGCCCCAGCATTTT. Its protein is CASSFQVSNQPQHF.

In its sample, this clonotype was seen many times. The chain joins TRBV19 to TRBJ2-2; D is perhaps TRBD1 (6 bases). Trimming took 8 bases from V and 0 from J, leaving 13 bases between them. CDR3 length equals 15 residues. Germline-derived CDR1 and CDR2 are LNHDA and SQIVND (reference sequence). This CDR3 reads CASQDGQTNTGELFF. The CDR3 region has the DNA TGTGCCAGTCAGGACGGACAGACGAACACCGGGGAGCTGTTTTTT.

This clonotype has at least ten counts. The chain links TRBV29-1 to TRBJ1-2; TRBD1 agrees at 7 bases. Germline CDR1 is SQVTM and CDR2 is ANQGSEA. The length of the CDR3 is 13 residues. V lost 7 bases, J lost 0 bases, and 5 bases stayed unmatched. In nucleotides, the CDR3 is TGCAGCGACCGGGACAGTACTAACTATGGCTACACCTTC. This encodes CSDRDSTNYGYTF.

Worth noting for this clonotype: A much more abundant neighbour one base away suggests this may be a read error. The chain recombines TRBV19 with TRBJ1-6; no clear D. The CDR3 is 12 residues long. Germline lookup yields CDR1 LNHDA and CDR2 SQIVND (reference sequence). CDR3 coding DNA: TGTGCCGGTAGTACTCCTAATTCACCCCTCCACTTT. Its protein is CAGSTPNSPLHF.

In this sample, this clonotype turned up many times. J is TRBJ1-1 and V is TRBV5-5, with TRBD1 identical over 7 bases. The germline V gene has CDR1 SGHKS and CDR2 YYEKEE (reference sequence). This CDR3 has 13 residues. V was clipped by 4 bases and J by 6 bases; unmatched bases: 6. The CDR3 sequence is CASSPQGRPEAFF. CDR3 bases: TGTGCCAGCAGCCCACAGGGGAGGCCTGAAGCTTTCTTT.

This clonotype was picked up many times. The CDR3 here is CSVEGWQGNTGELFF. CDR3 bases: TGCAGCGTTGAGGGGTGGCAGGGTAACACCGGGGAGCTGTTTTTT. The rearrangement uses TRBV29-1 and TRBJ2-2, with a tentative D call TRBD1 (5 bases). Per germline, CDR1 SQVTM and CDR2 ANQGSEA. This CDR3 spans 15 amino acids. Trimming took 3 bases from V and 2 from J, leaving 13 bases between them.

The genes are TRBV2 and TRBJ1-5, with D possibly TRBD1 on 6 matching bases. Germline V gene lookup returns CDR1 SNHLY and CDR2 FYNNEI. This CDR3 is built from 15 residues. V was trimmed by 8 bases and J by 14 bases, leaving 28 bases between them. CDR3 sequence reads: CASEKGGFQSSYEHF. The CDR3 coding sequence is TGTGCCAGCGAAAAAGGGGGGTTCCAAAGCTCCTACGAGCATTTT.

This chain joins TRBV5-1 and TRBJ1-1; D is possibly TRBD1 (5 bases). Germline CDR1 and CDR2: SGHRS and YFSETQ. V dropped 0 bases and J dropped 11 bases, with 17 bases sitting between them. The CDR3 contains 14 residues. The CDR3 is CASSLERGDGPAFF. In DNA form, the CDR3 reads TGCGCCAGCAGCTTGGAAAGAGGGGATGGTCCGGCTTTCTTT. Using reference TRBV5-1 and TRBJ1-1 for the parts outside the CDR3, the full variable domain is KAGVTQTPRYLIKTRGQQVTLSCSPISGHRSVSWYQQTPGQGLQFLFEYFSETQRNKGNFPGRFSGRQFSNSRSEMNVSTLELGDSALYLCASSLERGDGPAFFGQGTRLTVV.

The gene calls are TRBV2 and TRBJ2-2; TRBD2 matches 8 bases. The CDR3 sequence is 15 residues long. Losses at the gene ends were 3 bases for V and 3 bases for J; bases not matched to a gene: 3. The germline V gene encodes CDR1 SNHLY and CDR2 FYNNEI. Here the CDR3 DNA reads TGTGCCAGCAGTGACGGGCGGGGGGACACCGGGGAGCTGTTTTTT. This gives the protein CASSDGRGDTGELFF.